These 26 T cell receptor beta chains were sequenced from one sample in a study of CD4 T cells in relation to SARS-CoV-2 and coronaviruses. Assay used: immunoSEQ multiplex PCR; TCRdb lists only in-frame clones, some missing. Here the sample spans approximately 70,000 clones, 85% to 95% being singletons. CD4+ T cells from unexposed donors were obtained before the COVID-19 pandemic (2011-2018). Sequencing was carried out using naive CD4+ T cells from PBMCs. Subset given: naive CD4+ T cells isolated by negative enrichment. These receptors were taken from a human donor in good health.

V and J are TRBV12-3 or TRBV12-4 and TRBJ1-2; unclear D gene. The CDR3 is made up of 13 amino acids. Trimming cost V 3 bases and J 2 bases, with 7 bases left between them. The CDR3 coding sequence is TGTGCCAGCAGTTTTCAAGGGAACTATGGCTACACCTTC. It translates to CASSFQGNYGYTF.

The J gene is TRBJ2-5, the V gene TRBV5-1; 8 bases map to TRBD2. The germline gives CDR1 SGHRS, CDR2 YFSETQ. The CDR3 is made up of 15 amino acids. Losses at the gene ends were 4 bases for V and 5 bases for J; bases not matched to a gene: 10. The CDR3 nucleotides are TGCGCCAGCAGCCCCGGGGGGGCGGGGTTTGAGACCCAGTACTTC. Its translation is CASSPGGAGFETQYF.

The chain joins TRBV5-5 to TRBJ1-1; D possibly corresponds to TRBD1 (5 bases). The CDR3 runs 16 residues. The V end lost 4 bases, the J end lost 1 base, and 17 bases lay between the germline ends. Germline V gene data show CDR1 as SGHKS and CDR2 as YYEKEE (reference sequence). The chain's CDR3 is CASSLRTNLGNTEAFF. CDR3 sequence (DNA): TGTGCCAGCAGCCTAAGGACAAACCTGGGGAACACTGAAGCTTTCTTT.

The V and J genes are TRBV21-1 and TRBJ2-4; TRBD1, the table's D call, lacks a check against the DNA. TRBV21-1 is a pseudogene. The CDR3 runs 13 residues. In nucleotides, the CDR3 is TGTGCCAGCAGCGGGACAGGGCAGCACATTCAGTACTTC. Translation gives CASSGTGQHIQYF.

The rearrangement uses TRBV3-1 (or the pseudogene TRBV3-2) and TRBJ2-5; D ambiguous. Germline V gives CDR1 LGHDT, CDR2 YNNKEL (reference sequence). Trimming stripped 4 bases from V and 5 bases from J, with 14 bases between. CDR3 length: 14 residues. The CDR3 loop reads CASSPSRGVETQYF. The CDR3 bases are TGTGCCAGCAGCCCAAGCCGTGGGGTGGAGACCCAGTACTTC.

This clone was seen a single time. This rearrangement joins TRBV2 to TRBJ2-5; 8 positions agree with TRBD1. The CDR3 is 15 residues long. Germline V gene sequence: CDR1 SNHLY, CDR2 FYNNEI. J gave up 5 bases and V 1 base, and 6 bases lay outside the gene matches. CDR3 bases: TGTGCCAGCAGTGAAGGGGCCAGGGGGCGGGAGACCCAGTACTTC. This codes for CASSEGARGRETQYF. Supplemented by reference TRBV2 and TRBJ2-5, the full variable domain reads EPEVTQTPSHQVTQMGQEVILRCVPISNHLYFYWYRQILGQKVEFLVSFYNNEISEKSEIFDDQFSVERPDGSNFTLKIRSTKLEDSAMYFCASSEGARGRETQYFGPGTRLLVL.

About this clone: Other DNA sequences in this specimen translate into the identical CDR3. The V call is TRBV3-1 (or the pseudogene TRBV3-2), the J call TRBJ1-2; weak D call: TRBD1 (5 bases). The length of the CDR3 is 11 residues. Trimming pared 3 bases from V and 8 bases from J, leaving 7 bases between. Germline CDR1 LGHDT, CDR2 YNNKEL (reference sequence). The DNA of the CDR3 is TGTGCCAGCAGCCAGGGGGGGGGCTACACCTTC. Its protein product is CASSQGGGYTF.

This chain joins TRBV12-3 or TRBV12-4 and TRBJ1-6; no clear D gene. The length of the CDR3 is 12 residues. V was shortened by 2 bases and J by 11 bases, with 7 bases between the two germline ends. DNA of the CDR3: TGTGCCAGCAGTTTAACGGCCACACCCCTCCACTTT. This translates into CASSLTATPLHF.

This sequence joins TRBV28 and TRBJ2-5; 7 nucleotides match TRBD1. The CDR3 extends over 14 amino acids. Germline values: CDR1 MDHEN, CDR2 SYDVKM. The ends lost 4 bases at V and 5 bases at J; junction bases unmatched: 7. The CDR3 is CASSSGQDGETQYF. DNA for the CDR3: TGTGCCAGCAGTTCCGGACAGGACGGTGAGACCCAGTACTTC. Based on the CDR3 plus reference TRBV28 and TRBJ2-5, the full variable domain is DVKVTQSSRYLVKRTGEKVFLECVQDMDHENMFWYRQDPGLGLRLIYFSYDVKMKEKGDIPEGYSVSREKKERFSLILESASTNQTSMYLCASSSGQDGETQYFGPGTRLLVL.

The chain uses TRBV28 and TRBJ2-2; TRBD2 aligns across 8 bases. CDR1 and CDR2 (germline): MDHEN, SYDVKM. The J segment lost 1 base and the V segment lost 6 bases, leaving 4 bases of the junction unmatched. The length of the CDR3 is 15 residues. The CDR3 is CASSGRVRNTGELFF. The CDR3 nucleotides are TGTGCCAGCAGCGGGAGGGTACGGAACACCGGGGAGCTGTTTTTT.

The V gene is TRBV7-3, the J gene TRBJ1-1; D is undetermined. V lost 5 bases and J lost 6, with 13 bases in between. Germline V gene lookup returns CDR1 SGHTA and CDR2 FQGTGA. This CDR3 spans 13 amino acids. The CDR3: CASSLLRVSEAFF. The CDR3 nucleotides are TGTGCCAGCAGCCTCCTTCGGGTCTCTGAAGCTTTCTTT.

This clone appeared once. V gene TRBV5-1 combines with J gene TRBJ2-7; D may be TRBD1 or TRBD2 (5 bases each). CDR1 is SGHRS, CDR2 YFSETQ, per germline. CDR3 length equals 13 residues. Trimming cost V 7 bases and J 6 bases, with 17 bases left between them. DNA for the CDR3: TGCGCCAGCGCCGTTTTATCTGGGGGCGAGCAGTACTTC. Translated: CASAVLSGGEQYF.

V gene TRBV6-6 combines with J gene TRBJ1-3; no reliable D call. CDR1 MNHNY and CDR2 SVGAGI come from the germline V gene (reference sequence). The CDR3 length is 15 residues. V was trimmed by 2 bases and J by 0 bases, leaving 8 bases between them. DNA of the CDR3: TGTGCCAGCAGTTACCGGTCTCCCTCTGGAAACACCATATATTTT. This codes for CASSYRSPSGNTIYF.

The V and J genes are TRBV28 and TRBJ1-3, with 7 bases matching TRBD1. The germline CDR1 and CDR2 sequences are MDHEN and SYDVKM. The V segment lost 5 bases and the J segment 5 bases; nucleotides outside the gene matches: 9. CDR3 length: 15 amino acids. The CDR3 loop reads CASSAPGTERNTIYF. The CDR3 bases are TGTGCCAGCAGTGCCCCCGGGACAGAACGAAACACCATATATTTT. The full variable domain, with the rest looked up from reference TRBV28 and TRBJ1-3, is DVKVTQSSRYLVKRTGEKVFLECVQDMDHENMFWYRQDPGLGLRLIYFSYDVKMKEKGDIPEGYSVSREKKERFSLILESASTNQTSMYLCASSAPGTERNTIYFGEGSWLTVV.

This sequence joins TRBV27 and TRBJ1-5, with a possible D match to TRBD1 (6 bases). The CDR3 is 16 residues long. Germline lookup yields CDR1 MNHEY and CDR2 SMNVEV (reference sequence). Trimming cost V 4 bases and J 1 base, with 14 bases left between them. CDR3 sequence (DNA): TGTGCCAGCAGTTCAATCGGAACAGGGAGCAATCAGCCCCAGCATTTT. Its translation is CASSSIGTGSNQPQHF.

As regards this clone: This sample includes further DNA sequences coding for the same CDR3. CDR3 loop: CASSLGDQPQHF. CDR3 coding DNA: TGTGCCAGCAGTTTGGGGGATCAGCCCCAGCATTTT. The V and J genes are TRBV12-3 or TRBV12-4 and TRBJ1-5, with a weak D call TRBD1 (5 bases). The CDR3 loop spans 12 amino acids. The ends were cut back, 3 bases at V and 5 bases at J, with 5 bases in the middle.

V gene TRBV7-2 combines with J gene TRBJ2-7; possibly TRBD1 for D (6 bases). Germline lookup yields CDR1 SGHTA and CDR2 FQGNSA. The CDR3 consists of 14 residues. The V end was cut by 4 bases, the J end by 3 bases, with 13 bases between. The CDR3 spells CASSSQGHVYEQYF. The DNA for the CDR3 is TGTGCCAGCAGCTCCCAGGGACACGTCTACGAGCAGTACTTC.

V usage is TRBV28 and J usage is TRBJ1-6, with no clear D. The germline V gene encodes CDR1 MDHEN and CDR2 SYDVKM. The CDR3 length is 12 residues. Trimming shortened V by 6 bases and J by 14 bases, and 14 bases separated the two germline ends. In DNA, the CDR3 is TGTGCCAGCAGCCCACCCACCTTATCCCTCCACTTT. Protein product: CASSPPTLSLHF.

The V and J genes are TRBV5-1 and TRBJ2-5; D uncertain. Germline V gene lookup returns CDR1 SGHRS and CDR2 YFSETQ. CDR3 size: 15 residues. The V end lost 2 bases, the J end lost 1 base, and 12 bases lay between the germline ends. Written as DNA, the CDR3 is TGCGCCAGCAGCTTTTTTGGGCTACCCCAAGAGACCCAGTACTTC. It is translated as CASSFFGLPQETQYF.

This clone was detected only once. The chain carries TRBV9 and TRBJ2-2; 9 bases fit TRBD1. This CDR3 has 17 residues. The V gene end was trimmed by 3 bases and the J gene end by 3 bases; junction bases not matched to a gene: 9. Looked up from germline, CDR1 is SGDLS and CDR2 is YYNGEE. CDR3: CASSANRDRAYTGELFF. The CDR3 region has the DNA TGTGCCAGCAGCGCAAACCGGGACAGGGCTTACACCGGGGAGCTGTTTTTT.

The CDR3: CASGDGGTQYF. In DNA, the CDR3 is TGTGCCAGCGGGGACGGGGGTACGCAGTATTTT. This sequence joins TRBV2 and TRBJ2-3, with D perhaps matching TRBD2 (6 bases). Germline V gives CDR1 SNHLY, CDR2 FYNNEI. V lost 8 bases and J lost 8, with 11 bases in between. The CDR3 is 11 amino acids.

V is TRBV10-3 and J is TRBJ2-7; 7 bases match TRBD1. Germline trimming cut 5 bases from V and 7 bases from J; bases unmatched to any gene: 5. Germline V gives CDR1 ENHRY, CDR2 SYGVKD. CDR3 size: 12 residues. Here the CDR3 DNA reads TGTGCCATCAGTCGGACAGGTCAAGAGCAGTACTTC. It yields the protein CAISRTGQEQYF.

The genes are TRBV10-3 and TRBJ2-4; 9 bases align to TRBD1. The V segment lost 10 bases and the J segment 0 bases; nucleotides outside the gene matches: 4. CDR1 is ENHRY, CDR2 SYGVKD, per germline. There are 14 residues in the CDR3. CDR3 sequence (DNA): TGTGCCAGCGGACAGGGGCTAGCCAAAAACATTCAGTACTTC. It encodes CASGQGLAKNIQYF.

This clone is a singleton in its sample. This chain connects TRBV28 to TRBJ2-5; the D gene is possibly TRBD1 (6 bases). V lost 2 bases, J lost 1 base, and 8 bases lay in between. This CDR3 is 14 amino acids long. CDR1 MDHEN and CDR2 SYDVKM come from the germline V gene. CDR3 nucleotide sequence: TGTGCCAGCAGTTTACTGGGGGCCCAAGAGACCCAGTACTTC. Protein product: CASSLLGAQETQYF.

This chain uses TRBV27 with TRBJ2-1; TRBD2 is a possible D gene (7 bases). CDR1 MNHEY and CDR2 SMNVEV come from the germline V gene (reference sequence). This CDR3 is 19 amino acids long. V was clipped by 1 base and J by 2 bases, with 21 bases between them. This CDR3 is CASSLLAGMVGGPYNEQFF. CDR3 nucleotide sequence: TGTGCCAGCAGTTTATTAGCCGGGATGGTGGGGGGGCCCTACAATGAGCAGTTCTTC.

This chain connects TRBV19 to TRBJ1-5; 9 bases map to TRBD1. The germline CDR1 and CDR2 sequences are LNHDA and SQIVND (reference sequence). This CDR3 region has 15 residues. V trimming: 10 bases; J trimming: 6 bases; junction bases outside the gene matches: 13. The CDR3 DNA reads as TGTGCCACCGAACCCACAGGGGGCGTGGGTCAGCCCCAGCATTTT. This encodes CATEPTGGVGQPQHF.